Following are 24 T cell receptor beta chains from one sample sequenced in a study of neurological immune-mediated disorders. TCRdb re-called the 5' RACE reads through MiXCR, storing one row per CDR3 protein. The sample gives tens of thousands of distinct CDR3 sequences, roughly 2.5% of which show up once; around 3% is in the top ten. The sample was PBMCs. Receptor source: a man between 45 and 60 years old with multiple sclerosis.

This clonotype has a count of ten or more. The gene calls are TRBV6-2 or TRBV6-3 and TRBJ1-1; 11 bases are a match to TRBD1. The V gene's germline CDR1 is MNHEY and CDR2 SVGEGT. J was trimmed by 5 bases and V by 2 bases; bases with no gene match: 7. This CDR3 has 16 amino acids. CDR3 DNA: TGTGCCAGCAGTTACCCCCTGGACAGGGGGCCAACTGAAGCTTTCTTT. Its translation is CASSYPLDRGPTEAFF.

This clonotype was seen at least ten times. V and J are TRBV24-1 and TRBJ2-5; TRBD1 matches 7 bases. The V gene end was trimmed by 4 bases and the J gene end by 1 base; junction bases not matched to a gene: 11. This CDR3 has 17 amino acids. The V gene's germline CDR1 is KGHDR and CDR2 SFDVKD. DNA for the CDR3: TGTGCCACCAGTGACCGTAGACCGGACAGGACCCAAGAGACCCAGTACTTC. It encodes CATSDRRPDRTQETQYF.

This clonotype has at least ten counts. V and J are TRBV5-1 and TRBJ2-3; 8 bases match TRBD2. Germline lookup yields CDR1 SGHRS and CDR2 YFSETQ. This CDR3 region has 15 residues. With V trimmed by 4 bases and J by 1 base, 5 bases remained unmatched. The CDR3 protein is CASSILADRTDTQYF. In nucleotides, the CDR3 is TGCGCCAGCAGCATACTAGCGGACCGCACAGATACGCAGTATTTT.

The chain uses TRBV6-4 and TRBJ2-2; D might be TRBD1 (6 bases). Trimming removed 3 bases from V and 1 base from J, with 6 bases in between. Germline V gene lookup returns CDR1 MRHNA and CDR2 SNTAGT. There are 14 residues in the CDR3. The CDR3: CASSETGNTGELFF. CDR3 DNA: TGTGCCAGCAGTGAGACAGGGAACACCGGGGAGCTGTTTTTT.

This clonotype was counted many times. This chain uses TRBV5-1 with TRBJ2-1, with unresolved D. The germline CDR1 and CDR2 sequences are SGHRS and YFSETQ. CDR3 size: 15 residues. Trimming took off 0 bases at V and 10 bases at J, with 17 bases between the two ends. The CDR3 is CASSLELVSSREQFF. The CDR3 nucleotides read TGCGCCAGCAGCTTGGAATTGGTCAGCTCCCGAGAGCAGTTCTTC.

This clonotype was observed many times. The chain combines TRBV4-3 with TRBJ2-1, with TRBD1 matching over 7 bases. The CDR3 is made up of 16 amino acids. The ends lost 4 bases at V and 0 bases at J; junction bases unmatched: 6. CDR1 LGHNA and CDR2 YSLEER come from the germline V gene. The CDR3 DNA sequence: TGCGCCAGCAGCCTAACAGGGGCGAGCTCCTACAATGAGCAGTTCTTC. It yields the protein CASSLTGASSYNEQFF.

This clonotype was counted at least ten times. The CDR3 nucleotides are TGCGCCACGACCGGGGGAGGGAACACAGATACGCAGTATTTT. Translated: CATTGGGNTDTQYF. V usage is TRBV5-1 and J usage is TRBJ2-3; TRBD2 matches 7 bases. Trimming removed 9 bases from V and 2 bases from J; junction bases left unmatched: 9. Germline CDR1 is SGHRS and CDR2 is YFSETQ. The CDR3 totals 14 residues. The full variable domain, its missing parts supplied by reference TRBV5-1 and TRBJ2-3, is KAGVTQTPRYLIKTRGQQVTLSCSPISGHRSVSWYQQTPGQGLQFLFEYFSETQRNKGNFPGRFSGRQFSNSRSEMNVSTLELGDSALYLCATTGGGNTDTQYFGPGTRLTVL.

This clonotype was recorded many times. The V call is TRBV6-5, the J call TRBJ2-7; TRBD1 matches 10 bases. The CDR3 is made up of 15 amino acids. CDR1 is MNHEY, CDR2 SVGAGI, per germline. The J segment lost 5 bases and the V segment lost 2 bases, leaving 6 bases of the junction unmatched. The CDR3 is CASSYRDRGFHEQYF. Here the CDR3 DNA reads TGTGCCAGCAGTTACCGGGACAGGGGATTCCACGAGCAGTACTTC.

This clonotype was recorded at least ten times. The chain has TRBV4-3 and TRBJ1-2; D perhaps matches TRBD1 (5 bases). CDR1 LGHNA and CDR2 YSLEER come from the germline V gene. The CDR3 covers 15 residues. The V end lost 0 bases, the J end lost 4 bases, and 12 bases lay between the germline ends. The CDR3 loop reads CASSQDFDSAYGYTF. In DNA, the CDR3 is TGCGCCAGCAGCCAAGATTTTGACAGCGCCTATGGCTACACCTTC.

This clonotype occurred many times. The chain recombines TRBV6-4 with TRBJ2-1, with D possibly matching TRBD2 (5 bases). The CDR3 covers 15 residues. V was trimmed by 3 bases and J by 7 bases, leaving 16 bases between them. Germline lookup yields CDR1 MRHNA and CDR2 SNTAGT. The CDR3 is CASSEKLGPTNEQFF. The CDR3 bases are TGTGCCAGCAGTGAGAAACTAGGACCTACGAATGAGCAGTTCTTC.

This clonotype was recorded many times. The rearrangement joins TRBV7-9 to TRBJ2-7; possibly TRBD2 for D (6 bases). This CDR3 is 16 amino acids long. Trimming removed 0 bases from V and 6 bases from J, with 18 bases in between. Germline V lookup: CDR1 SEHNR, CDR2 FQNEAQ (reference sequence). CDR3 bases: TGTGCCAGCAGCTTAGCATCCTTAGGAGGGGCCGGCGAGCAGTACTTC. Residues: CASSLASLGGAGEQYF.

This clonotype has a count of ten or more. The chain couples TRBV25-1 to TRBJ2-1; TRBD1 might be the D (6 bases). The CDR3 runs to 12 residues. CDR1 MGHDK and CDR2 SYGVNS come from the germline V gene. Deletions cut 4 bases from V and 10 bases from J, with 11 bases between. The CDR3 coding sequence is TGTGCCAGCAGTGGGGGGCTGGTAGAGCAGTTCTTC. It yields the protein CASSGGLVEQFF.

This clonotype was observed at least ten times. This sequence joins TRBV6-2 or TRBV6-3 and TRBJ1-1, with D tentatively TRBD1 (5 bases). This CDR3 is built from 11 residues. Germline-derived CDR1 and CDR2 are MNHEY and SVGEGT. Trimming stripped 6 bases from V and 7 bases from J, with 9 bases between. CDR3 bases: TGTGCCAGCAGCCAGGGAAGTGAAGCTTTCTTT. The encoded protein is CASSQGSEAFF.

This clonotype occurred many times. The rearrangement uses TRBV10-3 and TRBJ2-7; D possibly matches TRBD1 or TRBD2 (5 bases each). The CDR3 totals 15 residues. Looked up from germline, CDR1 is ENHRY and CDR2 is SYGVKD. Trimming shortened V by 7 bases and J by 5 bases, and 21 bases separated the two germline ends. The DNA of the CDR3 is TGTGCCATCACGCCCGGAGGAAGGGGTCGGGACGAGCAGTACTTC. Its protein is CAITPGGRGRDEQYF.

This clonotype was observed many times. This chain joins TRBV5-5 and TRBJ2-5, with D possibly matching TRBD2 (5 bases). The V gene's germline CDR1 is SGHKS and CDR2 YYEKEE (reference sequence). The CDR3 runs to 15 residues. Between the trimmed V and J ends, which lost 1 base and 7 bases, there was a span of 17 bases. The CDR3 nucleotides are TGTGCCAGCAGCTTGTCTAGCCCTCCCGATGGGACCCAGTACTTC. Its translation is CASSLSSPPDGTQYF.

In its sample, this clonotype was seen a few times. This chain connects TRBV18 to TRBJ1-3, with D uncertain. The V and J ends lost 2 bases and 0 bases respectively, with 8 bases between them. The CDR3 contains 15 residues. The germline gives CDR1 KGHSH, CDR2 LQKENI. The DNA for the CDR3 is TGTGCCAGCTCACCAGGGCAGTCCTCTGGAAACACCATATATTTT. This sequence encodes CASSPGQSSGNTIYF.

This clonotype was counted at least ten times. This sequence joins TRBV12-3 or TRBV12-4 and TRBJ2-7; 9 nucleotides align to TRBD1. This CDR3 has 19 residues. V was clipped by 3 bases and J by 0 bases; unmatched bases: 15. The CDR3 nucleotides read TGTGCCAGCAGTTTCTACCCGGGACAGGGCCGTGGCGGCTCCTACGAGCAGTACTTC. Its translation: CASSFYPGQGRGGSYEQYF.

This clonotype was seen ten or more times. The chain combines TRBV12-3 or TRBV12-4 with TRBJ2-3; 7 bases line up with TRBD2. The trim removed 6 bases at V and 6 bases at J, leaving 9 bases unmatched. The CDR3 extends over 14 amino acids. The CDR3 nucleotides read TGTGCCAGCAGCCGGGGGGTCCAGACGGATACGCAGTATTTT. This sequence encodes CASSRGVQTDTQYF.

Notes on this clonotype: This is likely a read error, given that the CDR3 carries no conserved phenylalanine or tryptophan at its end. The chain links TRBV20-1 to TRBJ1-1; D perhaps matches TRBD1 (6 bases). V was pared by 5 bases and J by 3 bases, with 13 bases between. CDR1 is DFQATT, CDR2 SNEGSKA, per germline (reference sequence). This CDR3 has 13 residues. CDR3 amino acids: CSAGRDTYTEAFC. The DNA of the CDR3 is TGCAGTGCTGGCCGGGACACTTACACTGAAGCTTTCTGT.

This clonotype was seen repeatedly, ten times or more. The chain recombines TRBV7-3 with TRBJ2-3; 7 bases line up with TRBD2. The CDR3 loop spans 18 amino acids. V lost 2 bases and J lost 1; bases outside the gene matches: 12. CDR1 SGHTA and CDR2 FQGTGA come from the germline V gene. CDR3 sequence: CASSLYRTSGGGTDTQYF. In nucleotides, the CDR3 is TGTGCCAGCAGCTTATATAGGACTAGTGGCGGCGGCACAGATACGCAGTATTTT. Based on the CDR3 plus reference TRBV7-3 and TRBJ2-3, the full variable domain is GAGVSQTPSNKVTEKGKYVELRCDPISGHTALYWYRQSLGQGPEFLIYFQGTGAADDSGLPNDRFFAVRPEGSVSTLKIQRTERGDSAVYLCASSLYRTSGGGTDTQYFGPGTRLTVL.

This clonotype was detected many times. This chain uses TRBV5-8 with TRBJ2-3, with D hard to call. V lost 5 bases and J lost 2, with 15 bases in between. Germline-derived CDR1 and CDR2 are SGHTS and YDEGEE. This CDR3 spans 15 amino acids. DNA for the CDR3: TGTGCCAGCAGGCCCGGGTACACTTCCACAGATACGCAGTATTTT. Translated: CASRPGYTSTDTQYF.

This clonotype was detected ten times or more. The gene calls are TRBV7-2 and TRBJ2-7; no clear D gene. V gave up 4 bases and J gave up 4 bases, with 8 bases separating them. The CDR3 length is 12 residues. CDR1 and CDR2 (germline): SGHTA, FQGNSA. CDR3: CASSYPRYEQYF. The CDR3 DNA reads as TGTGCCAGCAGCTACCCCCGGTACGAGCAGTACTTC.

Many counts were recorded for this clonotype. This rearrangement joins TRBV6-5 to TRBJ2-1; 7 bases are a match to TRBD1. This CDR3 comprises 13 residues. The ends lost 2 bases at V and 13 bases at J; junction bases unmatched: 8. From germline, CDR1 is MNHEY and CDR2 SVGAGI. This chain's CDR3 is CASSYRGRGKQFF. CDR3 nucleotide sequence: TGTGCCAGCAGTTACAGGGGGCGAGGTAAACAGTTCTTC.

The table lists this clonotype with many counts. Written as DNA, the CDR3 is TGTGCCATCAGGGAGCCCGGGGGGACCACAGATACGCAGTATTTT. It yields the protein CAIREPGGTTDTQYF. This chain links TRBV10-3 with TRBJ2-3, with 7 bases identical to TRBD2. The length of the CDR3 is 15 residues. Germline lookup yields CDR1 ENHRY and CDR2 SYGVKD. The V gene end was trimmed by 6 bases and the J gene end by 2 bases; junction bases not matched to a gene: 8.